These T cell receptor beta chains were read from a single sample in a study of T cell repertoires in cytomegalovirus infection. Their specific antigens are unknown. MiXCR was run by TCRdb on the reads, yielding one entry per CDR3 protein. The sample has more than 250,000 distinct CDR3 sequences, just under 25% seen once; the top ten hold about an eighth. Source: cultured PBMCs, taken from culture after CMV antigen stimulation. These receptors originate from a human donor in good health (CMV status not recorded). Some clones in this sample may be carry-over from other donors' samples. Each CDR3 is given with its conserved first and last residue. The D gene is left open where the match is weak. Some rows have no size entry. The others give once, few or many, or a class for an expanded clone.

j_call v_call d_call clone_size cdr3_aa cdr3_nt
TRBJ2-6 TRBV15 . . CATSPDLNRANVLTF TGTGCCACCAGCCCCGATCTCAACCGGGCCAACGTCCTGACTTTC
TRBJ2-2 TRBV7-2 . . CASSPLVGGTGELFF TGTGCCAGCAGCCCCTTGGTGGGGGGAACCGGGGAGCTGTTTTTT
TRBJ2-3 TRBV20-1 TRBD1 . CSVDRGPQGTDTQYF TGCAGTGTTGACAGGGGCCCCCAGGGCACAGATACGCAGTATTTT
TRBJ2-7 TRBV10-3 TRBD2 once CAISATGVSAGGFYEQYF TGTGCCATCAGCGCGACAGGGGTCTCAGCGGGAGGGTTCTACGAGCAGTACTTC
TRBJ2-2 TRBV4-3 . . CASSQDRGRELFF TGCGCCAGCAGCCAAGATCGAGGGAGGGAGCTGTTTTTT
TRBJ2-5 TRBV12-3/TRBV12-4 . . CASSLRGSETQYF TGTGCCAGCAGTTTGAGGGGTTCAGAGACCCAGTACTTC
TRBJ2-3 TRBV15 TRBD2 . CATSRDLGLAGADTQYF TGTGCCACCAGCAGAGATTTAGGACTAGCGGGAGCAGATACGCAGTATTTT
TRBJ2-1 TRBV6-2/TRBV6-3 TRBD2 many CASSPKAGDGDEQFF TGTGCCAGCAGTCCCAAGGCGGGAGATGGCGATGAGCAGTTCTTC
TRBJ2-6 TRBV30 . . CAWTPGSSGANVLTF TGTGCCTGGACCCCAGGGAGCTCTGGGGCCAACGTCCTGACTTTC
TRBJ2-3 TRBV12-3/TRBV12-4 . few CASTRFAGRLDTDTQYF TGTGCCAGCACCCGATTTGCGGGCCGACTTGACACAGATACGCAGTATTTT
TRBJ2-1 TRBV7-2 TRBD2 few CASSMTSGNIHEQFF TGTGCCAGCAGCATGACTAGCGGGAACATCCATGAGCAGTTCTTC
TRBJ2-5 TRBV9 TRBD2 few CASSGGVMETQYF TGTGCCAGCAGTGGGGGGGTGATGGAGACCCAGTACTTC
TRBJ2-7 TRBV28 TRBD2 few CASSVREQQYF TGTGCCAGCAGCGTGCGGGAGCAGCAGTACTTC
TRBJ2-7 TRBV7-8 . . CASSFRPGESYEQYF TGTGCCAGCAGCTTCAGGCCGGGTGAATCCTACGAGCAGTACTTC
TRBJ2-7 TRBV27 . . CASSSRGAMAREQYF TGTGCCAGCAGTTCCAGGGGGGCGATGGCACGCGAGCAGTACTTC
TRBJ2-2 TRBV11-3 TRBD1 few CASSYRTGLTGELFF TGTGCCAGCAGCTACAGGACAGGGCTTACCGGGGAGCTGTTTTTT
TRBJ2-3 TRBV7-9 TRBD2 many CASSGLVPDTQYF TGTGCCAGCAGCGGACTAGTCCCAGATACGCAGTATTTT
TRBJ2-3 TRBV12-3/TRBV12-4 . . CATPGGLGTDTQYF TGTGCCACCCCCGGAGGCCTGGGCACAGATACGCAGTATTTT
TRBJ2-5 TRBV12-3/TRBV12-4 TRBD2 few CASRPRGGLGLAGMETQYF TGTGCCAGCAGACCTAGGGGGGGATTAGGACTAGCGGGAATGGAGACCCAGTACTTC
TRBJ1-2 TRBV27 TRBD1 many CASSPSTGRYGYTF TGTGCCAGCAGTCCGTCGACAGGGCGCTATGGCTACACCTTC
TRBJ1-1 TRBV19 TRBD1 many CASSTQGGHTEAFF TGTGCCAGTAGTACCCAGGGGGGGCACACTGAAGCTTTCTTT
TRBJ2-1 TRBV12-3/TRBV12-4 . once CASSPPSPTVYNELFF TGTGCCAGCAGTCCCCCCTCCCCGACAGTCTACAATGAGCTGTTCTTC
TRBJ2-1 TRBV24-1 TRBD2 . CATSDSREGLYEQFF TGTGCCACCAGTGATTCACGGGAGGGCCTCTATGAGCAGTTCTTC
TRBJ2-1 TRBV7-2 . many CASSAHLFGVSYNEQFF TGTGCCAGCAGCGCCCACCTGTTCGGGGTTTCCTACAATGAGCAGTTCTTC
TRBJ1-2 TRBV29-1 TRBD1 . CSVDRDGYTF TGCAGCGTCGACAGGGATGGCTACACCTTC
TRBJ1-2 TRBV28 TRBD1 . CASSSLAGGGYGYTF TGTGCCAGCAGTTCCTTGGCAGGGGGAGGTTATGGCTACACCTTC
TRBJ2-7 TRBV7-2 . few CASSWPQTSSYEQYF TGTGCCAGCAGCTGGCCCCAGACGAGCTCCTACGAGCAGTACTTC
TRBJ2-5 TRBV12-3/TRBV12-4 . . CASRMSRGLQYQETQYF TGTGCCAGCAGGATGTCTCGGGGGCTCCAGTACCAAGAGACCCAGTACTTC
TRBJ1-5 TRBV6-2/TRBV6-3 . . CASSSWGGQPQHF TGTGCCAGCAGTTCCTGGGGGGGTCAGCCCCAGCATTTT